Below, 21 T cell receptor beta chains from the same sample are listed, as sequenced in a study of T cell repertoires in cytomegalovirus infection. MiXCR was run by TCRdb on the reads, yielding one entry per CDR3 protein. This table has roughly 230,000 distinct CDR3 sequences, around 12% appearing once. Sample: PBMCs. These receptors all come from a human donor in good health (CMV status not recorded). Some clones in this sample may be carry-over from other donors' samples.

This clonotype showed up just once. J is TRBJ2-3 and V is TRBV5-1; tentative D call: TRBD2 (6 bases). Trimming left V 4 bases short and J 8 bases short, with 23 bases between. Per germline, CDR1 SGHRS and CDR2 YFSETQ. This CDR3 is 16 amino acids long. The CDR3 bases are TGCGCCAGCAGCGGAGGACTAAGGCCCTTGTTGGGTACGCAGTATTTT. It translates to CASSGGLRPLLGTQYF.

This clonotype was detected ten times or more. V usage is TRBV12-3 or TRBV12-4 and J usage is TRBJ1-1, with D perhaps matching TRBD1 (5 bases). The V end lost 6 bases, the J end lost 4 bases, and 12 bases lay between the germline ends. This CDR3 region has 13 residues. The CDR3 coding sequence is TGTGCCAGCAGCGGCGGGGCAGCCACTGAAGCTTTCTTT. It translates to CASSGGAATEAFF.

Concerning this clonotype itself: With a much larger clone just one base away, this may be a read error. The conserved closing phenylalanine or tryptophan is absent in this CDR3, likely reflecting a read error. The chain couples TRBV6-2 or TRBV6-3 to TRBJ2-7, with unresolved D. Germline loops: CDR1 MNHEY, CDR2 SVGEGT. The CDR3 spans 10 residues. Deletions cut 6 bases from V and 3 bases from J, with 3 bases between. The chain's CDR3 is CASSRYEQYS. As DNA, the CDR3 is TGTGCCAGCAGCCGCTACGAGCAGTACTCC.

This clonotype was counted many times. The chain uses TRBV7-2 and TRBJ2-3; no definite D call. The V gene lost 1 base and the J gene lost 2 bases, with 13 bases spanning the gap. The CDR3 covers 16 residues. Germline values: CDR1 SGHTA, CDR2 FQGNSA. This CDR3 is CASSLGDLLNTDTQYF. The CDR3 DNA follows: TGTGCCAGCAGCTTAGGAGACTTACTAAACACAGATACGCAGTATTTT.

This clonotype was seen repeatedly, ten times or more. The rearrangement uses TRBV19 and TRBJ2-7; D is unresolved. Trimming cost V 4 bases and J 0 bases, with 10 bases left between them. From germline, CDR1 is LNHDA and CDR2 SQIVND (reference sequence). The CDR3 is 14 residues long. The chain's CDR3 is CASSNRRSSYEQYF. The CDR3 DNA reads TGTGCCAGTAGTAACCGGCGAAGCTCCTACGAGCAGTACTTC.

The chain couples TRBV12-3 or TRBV12-4 to TRBJ1-2, with D tentatively TRBD1 (5 bases). The V gene lost 6 bases and the J gene lost 8 bases, with 16 bases spanning the gap. The CDR3 sequence is 13 residues long. In DNA form, the CDR3 reads TGTGCCAGCAGCTCGGGGCCCTTCGGAGGCTACACCTTC. It is translated as CASSSGPFGGYTF.

The rearrangement joins TRBV5-5 to TRBJ2-1; D is unresolved. Per germline, CDR1 SGHKS and CDR2 YYEKEE (reference sequence). Between the trimmed V and J ends, which lost 0 bases and 7 bases, there was a span of 14 bases. The CDR3 consists of 15 residues. The DNA for the CDR3 is TGTGCCAGCAGCTTGGGGCCTTCTTCCGGGAATGAGCAGTTCTTC. Translated: CASSLGPSSGNEQFF.

This clonotype was recorded many times. The chain couples TRBV7-2 to TRBJ1-5, with TRBD1 as a possible D gene (5 bases). Germline V CDR1 and CDR2: SGHTA, FQGNSA. The CDR3 has 15 amino acids. V lost 5 bases to trimming and J lost 5 bases, with 16 bases between them. This CDR3 is CASSKGTSGYQPQHF. CDR3 nucleotides: TGTGCCAGCAGCAAAGGGACGTCGGGCTATCAGCCCCAGCATTTT.

This clonotype was seen repeatedly, ten times or more. This chain joins TRBV11-3 and TRBJ2-3, with D possibly TRBD2 on 5 matching bases. The germline V and J ends were trimmed by 6 bases and 2 bases, with 9 bases remaining between them. Per germline, CDR1 SGHNT and CDR2 YENEEA. The CDR3 has 13 residues. The CDR3: CASRSGSTDTQYF. As DNA, the CDR3 is TGTGCCAGCAGGAGCGGATCCACAGATACGCAGTATTTT.

The genes are TRBV6-2 or TRBV6-3 and TRBJ2-3; D gene uncertain. The CDR3 totals 12 residues. The V end was cut by 6 bases, the J end by 10 bases, with 14 bases between. From germline, CDR1 is MNHEY and CDR2 SVGEGT. CDR3 DNA sequence: TGTGCCAGCAGCACGGCCGCCCGCCCGCAGTATTTT. Translating it yields CASSTAARPQYF.

This clonotype has more than one count but fewer than ten. The chain joins TRBV30 to TRBJ2-1, with TRBD2 identical over 11 bases. V lost 0 bases to trimming and J lost 10 bases; unmatched junction nucleotides: 14. CDR3 length equals 17 residues. CDR1 and CDR2 from the germline V gene are GTSNPN and SVGIG (reference sequence). CDR3 DNA sequence: TGTGCCTGGAGTGTATACCCACTAGCGGGAGAAGTGGGCGAGCAGTTCTTC. Translating it yields CAWSVYPLAGEVGEQFF.

This clonotype was observed once. A much more abundant neighbour one base away suggests this may be a read error. The gene calls are TRBV28 and TRBJ2-5, with 7 nucleotides matching TRBD2. V was clipped by 5 bases and J by 7 bases; unmatched bases: 13. The CDR3 contains 15 residues. Per the germline V gene, CDR1 is MDHEN and CDR2 is SYDVKM. The CDR3 nucleotides are TGTGCCAGCAGTCCAATGAGAGGGGAGGGAGGGACCCAGTACTTC. It encodes CASSPMRGEGGTQYF.

This clonotype was counted at least ten times. The CDR3 is CASSFPGDQPQHF. The CDR3 region has the DNA TGTGCCAGCAGTTTTCCCGGGGATCAGCCCCAGCATTTT. The rearrangement links TRBV28 to TRBJ1-5; D is ambiguous. CDR1 is MDHEN, CDR2 SYDVKM, per germline. Trimming pared 3 bases from V and 5 bases from J, leaving 8 bases between. This CDR3 contains 13 residues. Complete variable domain (other parts from reference TRBV28 and TRBJ1-5): DVKVTQSSRYLVKRTGEKVFLECVQDMDHENMFWYRQDPGLGLRLIYFSYDVKMKEKGDIPEGYSVSREKKERFSLILESASTNQTSMYLCASSFPGDQPQHFGDGTRLSIL.

This clonotype occurred a few times. The rearrangement links TRBV7-6 to TRBJ2-5; D gene unclear. This CDR3 has 15 amino acids. Germline V gives CDR1 SGHVS, CDR2 FNYEAQ. V gave up 3 bases and J gave up 1 base, with 12 bases separating them. CDR3 residues: CASSLDHGSQETQYF. The CDR3 region has the DNA TGTGCCAGCAGCTTGGATCATGGCAGCCAAGAGACCCAGTACTTC.

The sample holds many counts of this clonotype. This rearrangement joins TRBV10-3 to TRBJ2-5, with TRBD2 matching over 9 bases. The V segment lost 6 bases and the J segment 0 bases; nucleotides outside the gene matches: 2. Per the germline V gene, CDR1 is ENHRY and CDR2 is SYGVKD. CDR3 size: 14 residues. For the CDR3, the DNA is TGTGCCATCAGCGCTAGCGGGGACCAAGAGACCCAGTACTTC. Protein: CAISASGDQETQYF.

Ten or more counts support this clonotype. J is TRBJ2-5 and V is TRBV6-1, with a possible D match to TRBD2 (7 bases). The V end was cut by 8 bases, the J end by 4 bases, with 14 bases between. Germline V lookup: CDR1 MNHNS, CDR2 SASEGT. This CDR3 spans 13 amino acids. CDR3 nucleotide sequence: TGTGCCAGCTGTAGGGGGGGCGGAGAGACCCAGTACTTC. It translates to CASCRGGGETQYF.

This clonotype was recorded at least ten times. V and J are TRBV7-2 and TRBJ2-5, with D possibly TRBD1 on 5 matching bases. Germline V CDR1 and CDR2: SGHTA, FQGNSA. Trimming pared 1 base from V and 5 bases from J, leaving 11 bases between. The CDR3 spans 14 residues. This chain's CDR3 is CASSLVPGRETQYF. The CDR3 DNA follows: TGTGCCAGCAGCTTAGTCCCAGGGCGGGAGACCCAGTACTTC.

The sample holds many counts of this clonotype. The V and J genes are TRBV7-2 and TRBJ1-3; 10 bases align to TRBD1. J lost 0 bases, V lost 4 bases, and 3 bases had no gene match. There are 16 residues in the CDR3. CDR1 and CDR2 from the germline V gene are SGHTA and FQGNSA. The CDR3: CASSSTGGLSGNTIYF. CDR3 DNA sequence: TGTGCCAGCAGCTCGACAGGGGGCCTCTCTGGAAACACCATATATTTT.

The sample holds a few counts of this clonotype. The V and J genes are TRBV6-2 or TRBV6-3 and TRBJ2-2; 7 bases agree with TRBD1. The CDR3 sequence is 15 residues long. V was clipped by 2 bases and J by 2 bases; unmatched bases: 2. CDR1 is MNHEY and CDR2 is SVGEGT in the germline V gene. The DNA of the CDR3 is TGTGCCAGCAGTTACGGGACAGTCAACACCGGGGAGCTGTTTTTT. Translating gives CASSYGTVNTGELFF.

This clonotype was picked up many times. This chain uses TRBV7-2 with TRBJ1-1, with a tentative D call TRBD1 (5 bases). The CDR3 is made up of 16 amino acids. Germline V CDR1 and CDR2: SGHTA, FQGNSA. V gave up 4 bases and J gave up 1 base, with 16 bases separating them. CDR3 region: CASSSLPTVPNTEAFF. For the CDR3, the DNA is TGTGCCAGCAGCTCCCTCCCGACAGTCCCGAACACTGAAGCTTTCTTT.

This clonotype was seen only a few times. The V gene is TRBV29-1, the J gene TRBJ2-7; TRBD1 aligns across 10 bases. Per germline, CDR1 SQVTM and CDR2 ANQGSEA. CDR3 length equals 14 residues. V lost 4 bases and J lost 4; bases outside the gene matches: 7. CDR3 in DNA: TGCAGCGTTGGAGGCGGGACAGGGGCTTACGAGCAGTACTTC. Translating gives CSVGGGTGAYEQYF.